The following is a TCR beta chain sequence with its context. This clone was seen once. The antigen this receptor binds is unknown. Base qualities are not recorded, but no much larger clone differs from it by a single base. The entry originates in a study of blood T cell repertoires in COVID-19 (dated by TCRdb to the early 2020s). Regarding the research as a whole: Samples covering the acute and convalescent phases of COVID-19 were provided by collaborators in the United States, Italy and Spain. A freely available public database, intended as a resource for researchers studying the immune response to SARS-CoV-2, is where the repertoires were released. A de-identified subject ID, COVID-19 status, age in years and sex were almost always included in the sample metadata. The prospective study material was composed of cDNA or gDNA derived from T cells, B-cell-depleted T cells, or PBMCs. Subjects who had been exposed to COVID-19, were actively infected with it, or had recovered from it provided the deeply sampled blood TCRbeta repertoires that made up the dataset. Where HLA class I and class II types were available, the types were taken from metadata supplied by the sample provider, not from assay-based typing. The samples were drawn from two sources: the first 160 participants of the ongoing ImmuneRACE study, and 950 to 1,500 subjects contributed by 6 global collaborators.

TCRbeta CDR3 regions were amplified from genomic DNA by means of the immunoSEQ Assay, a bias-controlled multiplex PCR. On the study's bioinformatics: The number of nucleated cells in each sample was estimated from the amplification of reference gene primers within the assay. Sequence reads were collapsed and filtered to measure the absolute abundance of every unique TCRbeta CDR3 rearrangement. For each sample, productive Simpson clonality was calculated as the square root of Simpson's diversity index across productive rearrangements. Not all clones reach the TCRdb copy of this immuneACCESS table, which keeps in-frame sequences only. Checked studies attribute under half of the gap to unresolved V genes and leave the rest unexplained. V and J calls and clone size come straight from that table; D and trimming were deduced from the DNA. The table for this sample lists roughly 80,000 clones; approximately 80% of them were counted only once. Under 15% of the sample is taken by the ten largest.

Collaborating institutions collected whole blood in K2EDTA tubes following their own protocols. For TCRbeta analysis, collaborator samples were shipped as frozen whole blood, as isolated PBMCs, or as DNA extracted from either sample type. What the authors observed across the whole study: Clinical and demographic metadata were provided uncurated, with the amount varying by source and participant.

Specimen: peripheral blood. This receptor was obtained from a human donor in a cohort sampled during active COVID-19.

The CDR3 reads as follows: CASSPGGADTQYF. The DNA reads TGTGCCAGCTCACCAGGAGGCGCAGATACGCAGTATTTT. The V gene is TRBV18 and the J gene is TRBJ2-3, and TRBD2 may be the D gene, going by 5 matching bases. There are 13 amino acids in the CDR3, from cysteine to phenylalanine inclusive. Only the CDR3 region is kept as DNA, spanning 39 bases read in frame from base 1. Via the germline V gene, CDR1 is KGHSH and CDR2 LQKENI. Cut back by 2 bases and 4 bases, the V and J ends lie 7 bases apart.